A single sample gave rise to the 28 T cell receptor beta chains below, sequenced in a study of blood T cell repertoires in COVID-19. The table came from immunoSEQ multiplex PCR; TCRdb's copy has only in-frame clones and leaves some out. Seen here are under 400,000 clones, around 90% observed once, and the top ten hold 6.5%. The sequencing input was peripheral blood. These receptors came from a young man with active or convalescent COVID-19.

The genes are TRBV4-2 and TRBJ1-3; 7 nucleotides align to TRBD1. After removal of 0 bases from V and 2 bases from J, the junction contained 4 bases not matched to a gene. Germline CDR1 is LGHNA and CDR2 is YNFKEQ. The CDR3 is 16 residues long. CDR3 protein: CASSQDPTGTGNTIYF. The CDR3 DNA sequence: TGTGCCAGCAGCCAAGACCCGACAGGGACTGGAAACACCATATATTTT.

This chain links TRBV27 with TRBJ2-7; D gene unclear. This CDR3 has 13 residues. The ends were cut back, 3 bases at V and 0 bases at J, with 6 bases in the middle. Germline V gene data show CDR1 as MNHEY and CDR2 as SMNVEV (reference sequence). CDR3 DNA sequence: TGTGCCAGCAGTTTGATCAGCTCCTACGAGCAGTACTTC. Amino acid sequence: CASSLISSYEQYF.

This chain's CDR3 is CASSRTGSSGYTF. For the CDR3, the DNA is TGTGCCAGCAGCCGAACAGGGTCTTCGGGCTACACCTTC. The rearrangement joins TRBV3-1 (or the pseudogene TRBV3-2) to TRBJ1-2, with D possibly TRBD1 on 6 matching bases. The germline CDR1 and CDR2 sequences are LGHDT and YNNKEL (reference sequence). V lost 4 bases to trimming and J lost 8 bases, with 14 bases between them. The CDR3 contains 13 residues.

This rearrangement joins TRBV6-8 to TRBJ2-7; D gene uncertain. This CDR3 contains 13 residues. V lost 2 bases to trimming and J lost 1 base, with 6 bases between them. The V gene's germline CDR1 is MNHGY and CDR2 SAAAGT. CDR3 sequence reads: CASSYPVSYEQYF. The DNA for the CDR3 is TGTGCCAGCAGTTACCCCGTTTCCTACGAGCAGTACTTC.

This clone was seen just once. The CDR3 DNA reads as TGTGCCAGCAGCAATCCATCCCGGGACAAAAGGAACCATCATGGGGACACTGAAGCTTTCTTT. It specifies CASSNPSRDKRNHHGDTEAFF. V and J are TRBV21-1 and TRBJ1-1; TRBD1 was called by the table and not checked on the DNA. TRBV21-1 is assigned pseudogene status. The CDR3 runs 21 residues.

This chain connects TRBV3-1 (or the pseudogene TRBV3-2) to TRBJ1-6; D perhaps matches TRBD1 (5 bases). The V gene lost 7 bases and the J gene lost 2 bases, with 6 bases spanning the gap. Germline CDR1 reads LGHDT; CDR2 reads YNNKEL (reference sequence). There are 13 residues in the CDR3. The CDR3 protein is CASTGPYNSPLHF. In nucleotides, the CDR3 is TGTGCCAGCACAGGGCCCTATAATTCACCCCTCCACTTT.

V gene TRBV30 combines with J gene TRBJ1-4; D might be TRBD1 (5 bases). Germline V gene data show CDR1 as GTSNPN and CDR2 as SVGIG (reference sequence). V was cut by 0 bases and J by 8 bases, with 16 bases left in between. CDR3 size: 15 residues. CDR3 sequence: CAWSVIGAFREKLFF. The CDR3 region has the DNA TGTGCCTGGAGTGTAATTGGGGCTTTTCGGGAAAAACTGTTTTTT.

The chain recombines TRBV30 with TRBJ2-1; TRBD2 matches 12 bases. The CDR3 totals 14 residues. Germline V gene data show CDR1 as GTSNPN and CDR2 as SVGIG (reference sequence). With V trimmed by 4 bases and J by 6 bases, 4 bases remained unmatched. CDR3 coding DNA: TGTGCCTGGACCTCTAGCGGGAGGGCCAATGAGCAGTTCTTC. As protein: CAWTSSGRANEQFF.

The rearrangement joins TRBV18 to TRBJ1-2, with D possibly matching TRBD1 (5 bases). Germline CDR1 is KGHSH and CDR2 is LQKENI. This CDR3 comprises 12 residues. V was trimmed by 4 bases and J by 3 bases, leaving 6 bases between them. CDR3 DNA sequence: TGTGCCAGCTCACGGGGCGACTATGGCTACACCTTC. This gives the protein CASSRGDYGYTF.

For the CDR3, the DNA is TGTGCCAGCAGTTCACAACTAGCGGGAGGCAATGAGCAGTTCTTC. This sequence encodes CASSSQLAGGNEQFF. The rearrangement links TRBV28 to TRBJ2-1, with 12 bases matching TRBD2. CDR1 and CDR2 (germline): MDHEN, SYDVKM. The CDR3 runs 15 residues. The V gene end was trimmed by 4 bases and the J gene end by 6 bases; junction bases not matched to a gene: 4.

The chain is built from TRBV18 and TRBJ2-7, with 12 nucleotides matching TRBD2. The CDR3 sequence is 16 residues long. Germline CDR1 reads KGHSH; CDR2 reads LQKENI. V dropped 2 bases and J dropped 6; count of bases not matched to a gene: 8. The CDR3 nucleotides read TGTGCCAGCTCACCAATAAGACTAGCGGGAGCGGGCGAGCAGTACTTC. It encodes CASSPIRLAGAGEQYF. Combining the CDR3 with reference TRBV18 and TRBJ2-7 gives the whole variable domain NAGVMQNPRHLVRRRGQEARLRCSPMKGHSHVYWYRQLPEEGLKFMVYLQKENIIDESGMPKERFSAEFPKEGPSILRIQQVVRGDSAAYFCASSPIRLAGAGEQYFGPGTRLTVT.

The chain uses TRBV28 and TRBJ1-2; TRBD1 matches at 7 bases. Germline V gene lookup returns CDR1 MDHEN and CDR2 SYDVKM. CDR3 size: 13 residues. The trim removed 5 bases at V and 7 bases at J, leaving 7 bases unmatched. The CDR3 coding sequence is TGTGCCAGCAGTCCGGACAGGATCTCTGGCTACACCTTC. Its protein product is CASSPDRISGYTF.

As regards this clone: At one of its ends the junction is not consistent with the germline gene, which may arise from a read error. This chain uses TRBV4-2 with TRBJ2-2; TRBD2 is a possible D gene (7 bases). The CDR3 is 15 amino acids. Germline-derived CDR1 and CDR2 are LGHNA and YNFKEQ. CDR3 protein: CPSSQDEGGAGELFF. CDR3 DNA: TGTCCCAGCAGCCAAGACGAGGGGGGGGCGGGGGAGCTGTTTTTT.

V and J are TRBV15 and TRBJ2-2, with 8 bases fitting TRBD1. After removal of 3 bases from V and 6 bases from J, the junction contained 6 bases not matched to a gene. Germline V gene lookup returns CDR1 LNHNV and CDR2 YYDKDF (reference sequence). The length of the CDR3 is 15 residues. The chain's CDR3 is CATSRDRARAGELFF. CDR3 bases: TGTGCCACCAGCAGGGACAGGGCTCGGGCCGGGGAGCTGTTTTTT.

In its sample, this clone was seen once. The chain employs TRBV29-1 and TRBJ1-1; the D gene is possibly TRBD1 (6 bases). The CDR3 sequence is 14 residues long. Per the germline V gene, CDR1 is SQVTM and CDR2 is ANQGSEA. V shed 6 bases and J shed 3 bases, with 17 bases lying between them. The CDR3 is CSVEGGIGDTEAFF. The DNA for the CDR3 is TGCAGCGTCGAGGGGGGGATAGGGGACACTGAAGCTTTCTTT.

The V and J genes are TRBV4-1 and TRBJ1-2; 7 bases fit TRBD1. The CDR3 consists of 17 residues. The V and J ends lost 1 base and 4 bases, in that order; junction bases with no gene match: 12. The germline CDR1 and CDR2 sequences are MGHRA and YSYEKL. CDR3 DNA: TGCGCCAGCAGCCAAGCGGGGAGCGAGGGGGCTGGCTATGGCTACACCTTC. Amino acid sequence: CASSQAGSEGAGYGYTF.

This chain connects TRBV7-9 to TRBJ1-5; TRBD1 matches 9 bases. CDR3 length: 15 amino acids. Germline V gene sequence: CDR1 SEHNR, CDR2 FQNEAQ (reference sequence). V lost 1 base, J lost 6 bases, and 4 bases stayed unmatched. CDR3 nucleotides: TGTGCCAGCAGCTTAGGCACAGGGGGCCTTCAGCCCCAGCATTTT. Residues: CASSLGTGGLQPQHF.

The chain combines TRBV14 with TRBJ2-4; 8 bases line up with TRBD2. The germline V gene encodes CDR1 SGHDN and CDR2 FVKESK. V was clipped by 2 bases and J by 6 bases; unmatched bases: 6. The length of the CDR3 is 15 residues. The CDR3 loop is CASSQNLAGGNIQYF. DNA of the CDR3: TGTGCCAGCAGCCAAAATCTTGCGGGAGGAAACATTCAGTACTTC.

The rearrangement uses TRBV20-1 and TRBJ2-7; the match to TRBD1 covers 11 bases. Germline assignment: CDR1 DFQATT and CDR2 SNEGSKA (reference sequence). V trimming: 3 bases; J trimming: 1 base; junction bases outside the gene matches: 8. The CDR3 loop spans 16 amino acids. The CDR3 here is CSASGLGQGASYEQYF. The CDR3 DNA reads as TGCAGTGCTAGTGGACTAGGACAGGGGGCTTCCTACGAGCAGTACTTC.

The rearrangement uses TRBV11-3 and TRBJ2-3; 8 nucleotides agree with TRBD1. With 3 bases clipped from V and 6 bases from J, the junction kept 5 bases outside the gene matches. Germline V gives CDR1 SGHNT, CDR2 YENEEA. This CDR3 spans 14 amino acids. CDR3 DNA sequence: TGTGCCAGCAGCTTCCAGGGGGCAGAGGATACGCAGTATTTT. Protein: CASSFQGAEDTQYF.

The sample holds one count of this clone. The gene calls are TRBV7-6 and TRBJ1-2; TRBD1 matches at 7 bases. V was clipped by 5 bases and J by 4 bases; unmatched bases: 10. CDR3 length: 15 residues. Looked up from germline, CDR1 is SGHVS and CDR2 is FNYEAQ. DNA of the CDR3: TGTGCCAGCAGCGCGCTATCCGGGACAGCCTATGGCTACACCTTC. This translates into CASSALSGTAYGYTF.

The chain carries TRBV5-4 and TRBJ1-2; 12 bases are shared with TRBD1. The V segment lost 0 bases and the J segment 7 bases; nucleotides outside the gene matches: 4. The length of the CDR3 is 15 residues. CDR1 is SGHNT, CDR2 YYREEE, per germline (reference sequence). The CDR3 sequence is CASSLEGQGAGGYTF. The CDR3 DNA sequence: TGTGCCAGCAGCTTGGAGGGACAGGGGGCGGGTGGCTACACCTTC.

The rearrangement uses TRBV12-5 and TRBJ1-4; a possible D gene is TRBD1 (6 bases). The V end lost 2 bases, the J end lost 3 bases, and 10 bases lay between the germline ends. Germline V gene data show CDR1 as LGHNT and CDR2 as FRNRAP. This CDR3 spans 15 amino acids. CDR3 DNA sequence: TGTGCTAGTGGTTTGATGCGGGGGCCTAATGAAAAACTGTTTTTT. It translates to CASGLMRGPNEKLFF.

V gene TRBV12-3 or TRBV12-4 combines with J gene TRBJ2-7, with TRBD1 identical over 7 bases. V shed 3 bases, J shed 3 bases, and the junction held 2 bases outside the gene matches. This CDR3 is built from 13 residues. The CDR3 DNA sequence: TGTGCCAGCAGTTTGGCAGGGGGCTACGAGCAGTACTTC. Protein sequence: CASSLAGGYEQYF.

This chain uses TRBV4-3 with TRBJ1-1; 7 nucleotides agree with TRBD1. This CDR3 region has 15 residues. Germline V gives CDR1 LGHNA, CDR2 YSLEER. Trimming removed 2 bases from V and 3 bases from J; junction bases left unmatched: 6. The CDR3 bases are TGCGCCAGCAGCCAAAACAGGGGTAGGGACACTGAAGCTTTCTTT. Its translation: CASSQNRGRDTEAFF.

J is TRBJ1-5 and V is TRBV4-3, with D perhaps TRBD1 (5 bases). The CDR3 covers 15 residues. Looked up from germline, CDR1 is LGHNA and CDR2 is YSLEER. Trimming cost V 4 bases and J 1 base, with 11 bases left between them. The CDR3 sequence: CASSRDRGSNQPQHF. CDR3 sequence (DNA): TGCGCCAGCAGCCGGGATAGGGGCAGCAATCAGCCCCAGCATTTT.

This clone was observed once. The chain is built from TRBV6-5 and TRBJ1-2; 9 bases are a match to TRBD1. Germline assignment: CDR1 MNHEY and CDR2 SVGAGI. V was pared by 5 bases and J by 7 bases, with 8 bases of the junction left unmatched. There are 14 residues in the CDR3. The CDR3 region has the DNA TGTGCCAGCAGTACGGGACAGGGAGGACGTGGCTACACCTTC. It yields the protein CASSTGQGGRGYTF.

This clone was recorded once. The junction and the germline gene differ at one end; a read error may be behind it. The chain links TRBV4-3 to TRBJ2-6; a possible D gene is TRBD1 (6 bases). The CDR3 totals 17 residues. The germline V gene encodes CDR1 LGHNA and CDR2 YSLEER. The CDR3 loop is CASSQEGHISGANVLTF. CDR3 DNA: TGCGCCAGCAGCCAAGAGGGACACATCTCTGGGGCCAACGTGCTGACTTTC.